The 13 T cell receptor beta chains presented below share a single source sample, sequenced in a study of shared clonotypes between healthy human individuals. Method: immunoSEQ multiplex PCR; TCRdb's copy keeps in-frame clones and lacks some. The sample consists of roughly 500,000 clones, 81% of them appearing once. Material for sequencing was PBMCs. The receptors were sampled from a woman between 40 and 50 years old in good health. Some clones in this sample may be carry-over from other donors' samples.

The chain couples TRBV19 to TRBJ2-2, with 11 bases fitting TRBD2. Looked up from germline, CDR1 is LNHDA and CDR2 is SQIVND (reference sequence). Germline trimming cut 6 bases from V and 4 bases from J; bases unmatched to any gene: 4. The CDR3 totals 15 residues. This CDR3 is CASRDSGRGTGELFF. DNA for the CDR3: TGTGCCAGTAGAGATAGCGGGAGGGGCACCGGGGAGCTGTTTTTT.

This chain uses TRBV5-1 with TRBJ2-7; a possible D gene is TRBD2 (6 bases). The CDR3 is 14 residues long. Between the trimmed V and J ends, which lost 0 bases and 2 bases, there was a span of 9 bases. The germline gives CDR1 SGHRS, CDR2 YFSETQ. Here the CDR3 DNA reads TGCGCCAGCAGCTTGGCGGGGGTCACCTACGAGCAGTACTTC. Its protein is CASSLAGVTYEQYF.

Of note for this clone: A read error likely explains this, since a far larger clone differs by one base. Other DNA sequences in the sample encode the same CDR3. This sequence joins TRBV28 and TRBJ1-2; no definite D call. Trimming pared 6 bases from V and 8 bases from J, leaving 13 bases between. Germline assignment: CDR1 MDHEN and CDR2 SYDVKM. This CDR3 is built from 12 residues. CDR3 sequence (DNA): TGTGCCAGCAGCCCTGGGTTCAGGGGCTACACCTTC. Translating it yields CASSPGFRGYTF.

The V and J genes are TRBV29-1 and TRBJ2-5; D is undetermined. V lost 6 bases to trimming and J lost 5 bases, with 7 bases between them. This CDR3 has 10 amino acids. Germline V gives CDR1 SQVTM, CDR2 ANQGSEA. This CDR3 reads CSVWRETQYF. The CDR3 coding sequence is TGCAGCGTGTGGCGGGAGACCCAGTACTTC.

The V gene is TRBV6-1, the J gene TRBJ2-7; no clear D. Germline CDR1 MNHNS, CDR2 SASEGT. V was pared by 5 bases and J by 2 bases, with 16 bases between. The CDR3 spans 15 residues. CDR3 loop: CASSKELESPYEQYF. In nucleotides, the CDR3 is TGTGCCAGCAGTAAAGAACTGGAATCCCCCTACGAGCAGTACTTC.

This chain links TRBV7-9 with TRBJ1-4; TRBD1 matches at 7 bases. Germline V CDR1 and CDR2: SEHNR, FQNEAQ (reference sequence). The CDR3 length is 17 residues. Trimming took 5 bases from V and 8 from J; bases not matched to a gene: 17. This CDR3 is CASSARQGLIVREKLFF. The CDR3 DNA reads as TGTGCCAGCAGCGCACGACAGGGTCTGATAGTCAGGGAAAAACTGTTTTTT.

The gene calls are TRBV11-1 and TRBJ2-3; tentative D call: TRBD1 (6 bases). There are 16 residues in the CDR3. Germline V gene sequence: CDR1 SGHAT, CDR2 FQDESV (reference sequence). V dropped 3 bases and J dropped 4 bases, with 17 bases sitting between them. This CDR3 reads CASSFGGTQGSDTQYF. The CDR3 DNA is TGTGCCAGCAGCTTTGGTGGGACACAAGGCTCAGATACGCAGTATTTT.

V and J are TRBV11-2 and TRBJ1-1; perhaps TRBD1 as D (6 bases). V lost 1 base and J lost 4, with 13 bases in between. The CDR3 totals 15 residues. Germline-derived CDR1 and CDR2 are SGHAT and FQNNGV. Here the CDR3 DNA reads TGTGCCAGCAGCTTAGGGGCAGGGGAGAGCACTGAAGCTTTCTTT. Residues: CASSLGAGESTEAFF.

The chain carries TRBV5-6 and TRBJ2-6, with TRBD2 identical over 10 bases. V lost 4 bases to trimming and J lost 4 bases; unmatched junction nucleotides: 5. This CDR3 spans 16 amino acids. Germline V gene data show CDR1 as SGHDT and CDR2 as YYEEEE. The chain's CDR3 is CASSLAGAGGANVLTF. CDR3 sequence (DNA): TGTGCCAGCAGCCTAGCGGGAGCGGGAGGGGCCAACGTCCTGACTTTC.

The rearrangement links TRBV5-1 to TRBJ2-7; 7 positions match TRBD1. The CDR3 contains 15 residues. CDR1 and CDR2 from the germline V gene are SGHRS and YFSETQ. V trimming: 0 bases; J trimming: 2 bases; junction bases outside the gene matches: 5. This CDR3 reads CASSLDDRAPYEQYF. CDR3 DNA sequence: TGCGCCAGCAGCTTGGATGACAGGGCGCCCTACGAGCAGTACTTC.

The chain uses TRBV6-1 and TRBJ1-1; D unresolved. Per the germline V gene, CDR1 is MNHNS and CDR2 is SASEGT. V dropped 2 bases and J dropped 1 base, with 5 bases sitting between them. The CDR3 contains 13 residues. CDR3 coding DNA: TGTGCCAGCAGTGAACGGGGGAACACTGAAGCTTTCTTT. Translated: CASSERGNTEAFF.

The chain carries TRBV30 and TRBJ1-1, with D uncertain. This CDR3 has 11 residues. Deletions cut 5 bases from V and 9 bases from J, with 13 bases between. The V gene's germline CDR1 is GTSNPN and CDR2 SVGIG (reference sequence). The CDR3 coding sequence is TGTGCCTGGGAAACCCAAAACCAAGCTTTCTTT. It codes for CAWETQNQAFF.

CDR3 bases: TGTGCCAGCAGCTTAGGAGCAGCAGATACGCAGTATTTT. Encoded protein: CASSLGAADTQYF. This rearrangement joins TRBV7-6 to TRBJ2-3; D gene unclear. Deletions cut 1 base from V and 4 bases from J, with 6 bases between. The CDR3 has 13 residues. Germline V CDR1 and CDR2: SGHVS, FNYEAQ.